This TCR beta chain was identified in a study of technical replicates of blood from several donors. Method: immunoSEQ multiplex PCR; TCRdb's copy keeps in-frame clones and lacks some. This sample has 76,000 or so clones; roughly nine tenths occur once, and the top ten carry 0.25%. The table lists this clone with a few counts. The clonotype comes from a human donor in good health. The specimen sequenced was T cells isolated from PBMCs.

The CDR3 DNA is TGCGCCAGCAGCCAAGATCAACTTAGTCAGCCCCAGCATTTT. This codes for CASSQDQLSQPQHF. This chain connects TRBV4-1 to TRBJ1-5; D unclear. The CDR3 runs 14 residues. CDR1 and CDR2 from the germline V gene are MGHRA and YSYEKL. V lost 0 bases and J lost 6, with 9 bases in between.